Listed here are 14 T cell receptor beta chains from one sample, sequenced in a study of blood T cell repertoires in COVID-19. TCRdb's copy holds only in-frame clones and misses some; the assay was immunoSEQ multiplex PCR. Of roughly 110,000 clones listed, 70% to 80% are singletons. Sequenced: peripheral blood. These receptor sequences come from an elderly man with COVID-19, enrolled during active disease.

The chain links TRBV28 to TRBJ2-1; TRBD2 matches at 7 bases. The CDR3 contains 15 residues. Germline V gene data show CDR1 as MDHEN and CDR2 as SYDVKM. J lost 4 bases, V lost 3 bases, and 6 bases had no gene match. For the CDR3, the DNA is TGTGCCAGCAGTTTCGGGAGGTCGGTTTACAATGAGCAGTTCTTC. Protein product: CASSFGRSVYNEQFF.

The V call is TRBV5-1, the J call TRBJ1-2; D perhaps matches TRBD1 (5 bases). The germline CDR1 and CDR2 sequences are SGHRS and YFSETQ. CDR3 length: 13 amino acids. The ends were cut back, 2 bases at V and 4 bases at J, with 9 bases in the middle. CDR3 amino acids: CASSFTDSYGYTF. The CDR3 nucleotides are TGCGCCAGCAGCTTCACCGACAGCTATGGCTACACCTTC.

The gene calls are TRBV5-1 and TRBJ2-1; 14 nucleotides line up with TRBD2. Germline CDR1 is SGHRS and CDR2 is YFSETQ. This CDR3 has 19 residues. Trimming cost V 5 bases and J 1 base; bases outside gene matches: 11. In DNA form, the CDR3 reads TGCGCCAGCAGGCGAAAGGAAGGGACTAGCGGGAGTTCCTACAATGAGCAGTTCTTC. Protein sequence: CASRRKEGTSGSSYNEQFF. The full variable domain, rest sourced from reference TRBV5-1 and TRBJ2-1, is KAGVTQTPRYLIKTRGQQVTLSCSPISGHRSVSWYQQTPGQGLQFLFEYFSETQRNKGNFPGRFSGRQFSNSRSEMNVSTLELGDSALYLCASRRKEGTSGSSYNEQFFGPGTRLTVL.

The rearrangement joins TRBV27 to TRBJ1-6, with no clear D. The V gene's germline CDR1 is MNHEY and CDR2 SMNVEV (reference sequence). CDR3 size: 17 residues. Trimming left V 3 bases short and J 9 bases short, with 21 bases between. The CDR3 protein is CASSLVGPSLIGSPLHF. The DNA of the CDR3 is TGTGCCAGCAGTTTGGTCGGACCTAGCCTCATCGGTTCACCCCTCCACTTT.

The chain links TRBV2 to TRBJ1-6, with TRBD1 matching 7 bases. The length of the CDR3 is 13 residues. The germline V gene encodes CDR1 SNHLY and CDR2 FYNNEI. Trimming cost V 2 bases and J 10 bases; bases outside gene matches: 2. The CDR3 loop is CASSEQGGSPLHF. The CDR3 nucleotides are TGTGCCAGCAGTGAACAGGGGGGATCACCCCTCCACTTT.

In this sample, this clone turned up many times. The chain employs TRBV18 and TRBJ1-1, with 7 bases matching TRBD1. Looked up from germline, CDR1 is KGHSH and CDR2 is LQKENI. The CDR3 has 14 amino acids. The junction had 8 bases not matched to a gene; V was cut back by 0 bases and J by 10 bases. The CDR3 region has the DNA TGTGCCAGCTCACCACCCCCCCCGTACAGGGGAGCTTTCTTT. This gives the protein CASSPPPPYRGAFF.

CDR3 sequence (DNA): TGCGCCAGCAGCTTCGCGGGACTAGCGGGAGTTGTCTACAATGAGCAGTTCTTC. Translating it yields CASSFAGLAGVVYNEQFF. The chain employs TRBV5-1 and TRBJ2-1, with TRBD2 matching over 14 bases. Germline values: CDR1 SGHRS, CDR2 YFSETQ. V lost 2 bases, J lost 3 bases, and 7 bases stayed unmatched. The CDR3 runs 18 residues. The full variable domain, completed using reference TRBV5-1 and TRBJ2-1, is KAGVTQTPRYLIKTRGQQVTLSCSPISGHRSVSWYQQTPGQGLQFLFEYFSETQRNKGNFPGRFSGRQFSNSRSEMNVSTLELGDSALYLCASSFAGLAGVVYNEQFFGPGTRLTVL.

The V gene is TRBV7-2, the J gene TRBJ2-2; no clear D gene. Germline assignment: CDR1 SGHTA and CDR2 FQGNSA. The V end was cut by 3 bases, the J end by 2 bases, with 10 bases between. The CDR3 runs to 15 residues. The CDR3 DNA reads TGTGCCAGCAGCTTGCCGGCGGTAAACACCGGGGAGCTGTTTTTT. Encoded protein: CASSLPAVNTGELFF.

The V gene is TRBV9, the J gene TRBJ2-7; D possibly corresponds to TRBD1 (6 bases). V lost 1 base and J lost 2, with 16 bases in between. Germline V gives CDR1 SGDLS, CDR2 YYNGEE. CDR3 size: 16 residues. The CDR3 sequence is CASSVWDTSLPYEQYF. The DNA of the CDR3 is TGTGCCAGCAGCGTATGGGACACCTCCCTACCCTACGAGCAGTACTTC.

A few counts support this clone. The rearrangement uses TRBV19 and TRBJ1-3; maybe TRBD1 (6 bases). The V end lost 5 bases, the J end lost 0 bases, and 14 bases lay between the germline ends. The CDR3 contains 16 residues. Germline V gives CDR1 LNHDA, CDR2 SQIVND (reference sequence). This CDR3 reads CASSPEDSRSGNTIYF. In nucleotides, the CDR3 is TGTGCCAGTAGTCCCGAGGACAGCCGCTCTGGAAACACCATATATTTT. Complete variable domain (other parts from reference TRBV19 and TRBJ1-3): DGGITQSPKYLFRKEGQNVTLSCEQNLNHDAMYWYRQDPGQGLRLIYYSQIVNDFQKGDIAEGYSVSREKKESFPLTVTSAQKNPTAFYLCASSPEDSRSGNTIYFGEGSWLTVV.

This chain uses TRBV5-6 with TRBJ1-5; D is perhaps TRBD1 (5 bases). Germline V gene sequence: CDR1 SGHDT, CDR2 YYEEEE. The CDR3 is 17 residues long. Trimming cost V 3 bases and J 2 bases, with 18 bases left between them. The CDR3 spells CASSSTAGGTGNQPQHF. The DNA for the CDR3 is TGTGCCAGCAGCTCCACGGCGGGGGGTACTGGCAATCAGCCCCAGCATTTT.

Here the CDR3 reads CASSDVGTSGYQETQYF. In nucleotides, the CDR3 is TGTGCCAGCAGTGATGTGGGGACTAGCGGATATCAAGAGACCCAGTACTTC. This rearrangement joins TRBV2 to TRBJ2-5, with 11 bases lining up with TRBD2. This CDR3 spans 17 amino acids. Germline assignment: CDR1 SNHLY and CDR2 FYNNEI. V was clipped by 3 bases and J by 2 bases; unmatched bases: 8.

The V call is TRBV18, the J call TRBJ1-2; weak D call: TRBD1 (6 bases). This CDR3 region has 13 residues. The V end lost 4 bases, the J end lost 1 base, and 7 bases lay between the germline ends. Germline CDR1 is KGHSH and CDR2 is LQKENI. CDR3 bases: TGTGCCAGCTCACAGGACAGTAACTATGGCTACACCTTC. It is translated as CASSQDSNYGYTF.

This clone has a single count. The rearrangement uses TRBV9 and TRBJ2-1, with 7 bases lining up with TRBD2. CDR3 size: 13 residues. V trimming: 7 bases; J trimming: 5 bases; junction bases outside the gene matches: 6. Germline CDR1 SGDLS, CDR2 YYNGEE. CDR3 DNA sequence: TGTGCCAGCTCTAAGCTAGCGGACAATGAGCAGTTCTTC. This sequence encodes CASSKLADNEQFF.